Listed below are T cell receptor beta chains from one sample, sequenced in a study of CD8 T cells in Susac syndrome. One entry per CDR3 protein, called by TCRdb with MiXCR from the immunoSEQ multiplex PCR reads. Of around 180,000 distinct CDR3 sequences in the sample, 85% to 95% were seen once. Sequenced sample: CD4+ T cells from PBMCs. Receptor source: a human donor with Susac syndrome. Both conserved end residues are part of each CDR3. D genes are given only for firm matches. Size is omitted from some rows. Given values are once, few, many or a class for expanded clones.

-	TRBV10-3	TRBJ2-7	TRBD1	TGTGCCATCAGAGGGGACAGGGGGACCTACGAGCAGTACTTC	CAIRGDRGTYEQYF
-	TRBV29-1	TRBJ1-2	TRBD1	TGCAGCGTCGTACAGGGGGGAGGCTATGGCTACACCTTC	CSVVQGGGYGYTF
once	TRBV28	TRBJ2-7	-	TGTGCCAGCAGTTTGGGTACTCTGCCCTACGAGCAGTACTTC	CASSLGTLPYEQYF
-	TRBV5-1	TRBJ2-1	-	TGCGCCAGCAGCTTGAAGGGACCTCAGGATGAGCAGTTCTTC	CASSLKGPQDEQFF
-	TRBV12-3/TRBV12-4	TRBJ1-1	-	TGTGCCAGCAGTTTAAGGCAGGACACTGAAGCTTTCTTT	CASSLRQDTEAFF
-	TRBV9	TRBJ2-1	TRBD1	TGTGCCAGCAGCCCTTGGACAGGGGGCTCGAATGAGCAGTTCTTC	CASSPWTGGSNEQFF
-	TRBV25-1	TRBJ2-2	TRBD1	TGTGCCAGCAGCCGGACAGGGGCCGGGGAGCTGTTTTTT	CASSRTGAGELFF
-	TRBV29-1	TRBJ2-3	-	TGCAGCGTTGAAAGGGACAACACAGATACGCAGTATTTT	CSVERDNTDTQYF
-	TRBV19	TRBJ2-1	TRBD2	TGTGCCAGTAGTATGCTAGCGGCTTACAATGAGCAGTTCTTC	CASSMLAAYNEQFF
-	TRBV20-1	TRBJ2-3	-	TGCAGTGCTAGAACCGTAAGGGGGGGGTTAGCAGATACGCAGTATTTT	CSARTVRGGLADTQYF
-	TRBV6-6	TRBJ1-5	-	TGTGCCAGCGGCGACAATCAGCCCCAGCATTTT	CASGDNQPQHF
-	TRBV5-4	TRBJ2-7	-	TGTGCCAGCAGCACGGTCGGCTCCTACGAGCAGTACTTC	CASSTVGSYEQYF
-	TRBV30	TRBJ2-5	-	TGTGCCTGGAGTGGGTCTCTGAGGGAGACCCAGTACTTC	CAWSGSLRETQYF
-	TRBV7-3	TRBJ2-5	TRBD2	TGTGCCAGCAGCCAACTAGCGGGGGGTACCAAGGAGACCCAGTACTTC	CASSQLAGGTKETQYF
-	TRBV30	TRBJ2-3	-	TGTGCCTGGAGTGAGGGGGGCGCAGATACGCAGTATTTT	CAWSEGGADTQYF
-	TRBV5-4	TRBJ1-1	-	TGTGCCAGCAGCTTGGCCCGAAACACTGAAGCTTTCTTT	CASSLARNTEAFF
-	TRBV29-1	TRBJ1-4	-	TGCAGCGTTGGGATAAATGAAAAACTGTTTTTT	CSVGINEKLFF
-	TRBV20-1	TRBJ1-2	TRBD1	TGCAGTGCGCCTACCCCCGGGACAGGAGGATATGGCTACACCTTC	CSAPTPGTGGYGYTF
-	TRBV29-1	TRBJ2-7	TRBD1	TGCAGCGTGGATACCGGGACAGGAACCTACGAGCAGTACTTC	CSVDTGTGTYEQYF
-	TRBV19	TRBJ1-5	-	TGTGCCAGTAGTCTCCGAGGGCAGCCCCAGCATTTT	CASSLRGQPQHF
-	TRBV20-1	TRBJ2-3	-	TGCAGTGCTAGAGGAGTCCTCAGCACAGATACGCAGTATTTT	CSARGVLSTDTQYF
-	TRBV12-3/TRBV12-4	TRBJ2-5	-	TGTGCCAGCAGTTTTTGGTCCCCCCAAGAGACCCAGTACTTC	CASSFWSPQETQYF
once	TRBV30	TRBJ2-2	TRBD1	TGTGCCTGGGCCCGGAAGACAGGGGCGAACACCGGGGAGCTGTTTTTT	CAWARKTGANTGELFF
-	TRBV11-2	TRBJ2-7	TRBD1	TGTGCCAGCAGCCTCAGGGGGACAGGGAAGACCTACGAGCAGTACTTC	CASSLRGTGKTYEQYF
-	TRBV12-3/TRBV12-4	TRBJ1-2	-	TGTGCCAGCACCTCGACCTTAAGAGGCTACACCTTC	CASTSTLRGYTF
once	TRBV2	TRBJ2-3	-	TGTGCCAGCAGTGACGGGTCCCTGCAGTATTTT	CASSDGSLQYF
-	TRBV5-4	TRBJ2-5	-	TGTGCCAGCAGCCCCACACCTGGAGAGACCCAGTACTTC	CASSPTPGETQYF
-	TRBV2	TRBJ2-7	-	TGTGCCAGCAGTGTGGGCAGGGCCTACGAGCAGTACTTC	CASSVGRAYEQYF
-	TRBV18	TRBJ1-2	TRBD1	TGTGCCAGCTCACAAATCGGACAGGGGGCGCATGGCTACACCTTC	CASSQIGQGAHGYTF
-	TRBV27	TRBJ1-6	-	TGTGCCAGCAGTCGCCAGGGGAATAATTCACCCCTCCACTTT	CASSRQGNNSPLHF
-	TRBV9	TRBJ1-2	TRBD1	TGTGCCAGCAGCCCTCGGACAGGGGAATATGGCTACACCTTC	CASSPRTGEYGYTF
-	TRBV4-3	TRBJ2-1	-	TGCGCCAGCAGCCAAGTACACAGTCCAAATACTAACAATGAGCAGTTCTTC	CASSQVHSPNTNNEQFF
-	TRBV19	TRBJ2-3	-	TGTGCCAGTCGTTGGAGTGATACTAGCACAGATACGCAGTATTTT	CASRWSDTSTDTQYF
-	TRBV7-3	TRBJ1-5	TRBD1	TGTGCCAGCAGCGCCCGCAGGGGGCAGCCCCAGCATTTT	CASSARRGQPQHF
-	TRBV12-3/TRBV12-4	TRBJ2-3	-	TGTGCCAGCAGGGCTCCTAGCACAGATACGCAGTATTTT	CASRAPSTDTQYF
-	TRBV7-9	TRBJ2-7	-	TGTGCCAGCAGCTCGCCTTGGGGGGAAACATACGAGCAGTACTTC	CASSSPWGETYEQYF
-	TRBV20-1	TRBJ2-7	TRBD2	TGCAGTGCTAGAGATCCTAGCGGGGGACTAGACGAGCAGTACTTC	CSARDPSGGLDEQYF
-	TRBV4-2	TRBJ2-3	TRBD2	TGTGCCAGCAGCCACTTCGTAGCGGGGGAGGACACAGATACGCAGTATTTT	CASSHFVAGEDTDTQYF
-	TRBV7-9	TRBJ1-2	-	TGTGCCAGCAGCCCTTTACAGGGAACATCCTATGGCTACACCTTC	CASSPLQGTSYGYTF
-	TRBV20-1	TRBJ2-3	TRBD1	TGCAGTGCTAGTGGGACAGGGAACGCAGATACGCAGTATTTT	CSASGTGNADTQYF